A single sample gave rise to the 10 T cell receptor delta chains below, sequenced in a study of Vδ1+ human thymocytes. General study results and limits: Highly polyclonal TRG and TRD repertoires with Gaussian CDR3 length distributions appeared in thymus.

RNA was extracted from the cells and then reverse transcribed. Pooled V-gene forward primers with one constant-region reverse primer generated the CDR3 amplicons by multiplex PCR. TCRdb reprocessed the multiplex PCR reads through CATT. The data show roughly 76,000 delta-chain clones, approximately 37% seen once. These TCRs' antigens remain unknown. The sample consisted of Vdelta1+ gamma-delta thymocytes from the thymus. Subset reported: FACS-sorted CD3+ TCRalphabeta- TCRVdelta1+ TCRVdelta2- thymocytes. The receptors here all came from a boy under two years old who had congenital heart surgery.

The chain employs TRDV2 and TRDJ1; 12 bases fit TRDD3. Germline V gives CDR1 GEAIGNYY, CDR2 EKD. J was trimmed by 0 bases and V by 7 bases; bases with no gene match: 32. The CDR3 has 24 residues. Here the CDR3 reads CACCTFPRSLSGGYEAPYTDKLIF. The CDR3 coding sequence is TGTGCCTGCTGTACCTTTCCTAGAAGTTTGTCTGGGGGATACGAAGCCCCATACACCGATAAACTCATCTTT.

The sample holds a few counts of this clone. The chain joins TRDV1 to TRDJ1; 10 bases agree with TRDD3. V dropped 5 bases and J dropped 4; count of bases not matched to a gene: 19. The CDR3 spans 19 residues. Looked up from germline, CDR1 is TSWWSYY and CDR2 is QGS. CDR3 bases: TGTGCTCTTGGGCTCCGGGGTCCCACTGGGGGATCGGGGGGCGATAAACTCATCTTT. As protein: CALGLRGPTGGSGGDKLIF.

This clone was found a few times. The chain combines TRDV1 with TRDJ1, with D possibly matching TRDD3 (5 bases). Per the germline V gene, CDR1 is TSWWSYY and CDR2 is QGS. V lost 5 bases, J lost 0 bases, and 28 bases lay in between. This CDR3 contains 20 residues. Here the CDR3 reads CALGWFPSHIGGRHTDKLIF. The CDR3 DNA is TGTGCTCTTGGGTGGTTCCCCTCCCATATCGGGGGTCGACACACCGATAAACTCATCTTT.

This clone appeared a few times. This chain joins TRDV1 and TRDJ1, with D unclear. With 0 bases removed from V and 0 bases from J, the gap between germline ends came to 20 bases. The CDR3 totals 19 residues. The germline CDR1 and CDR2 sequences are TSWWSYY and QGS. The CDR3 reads CALGELRRERQHDTDKLIF. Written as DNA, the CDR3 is TGTGCTCTTGGGGAACTTCGAAGGGAACGCCAACATGACACCGATAAACTCATCTTT.

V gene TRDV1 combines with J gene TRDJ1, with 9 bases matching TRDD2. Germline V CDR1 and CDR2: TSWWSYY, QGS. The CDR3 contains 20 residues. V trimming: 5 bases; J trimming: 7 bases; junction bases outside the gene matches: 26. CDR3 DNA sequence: TGTGCTCTTGGGTCCCCCGAGGCCTTCCTACGTGTCTCTGGGGCCGTTAAACTCATCTTT. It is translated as CALGSPEAFLRVSGAVKLIF.

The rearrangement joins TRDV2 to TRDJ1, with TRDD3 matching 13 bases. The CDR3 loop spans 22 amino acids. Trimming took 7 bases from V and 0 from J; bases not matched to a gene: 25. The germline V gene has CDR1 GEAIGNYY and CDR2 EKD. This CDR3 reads CACVAEYWGIRSRHLYTDKLIF. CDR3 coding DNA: TGTGCCTGCGTTGCCGAGTACTGGGGGATACGCTCCCGCCACTTGTACACCGATAAACTCATCTTT.

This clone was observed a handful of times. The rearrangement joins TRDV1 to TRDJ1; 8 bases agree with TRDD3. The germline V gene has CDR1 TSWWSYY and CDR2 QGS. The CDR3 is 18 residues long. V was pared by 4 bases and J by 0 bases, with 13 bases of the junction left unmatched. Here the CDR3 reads CALGAPMGDPAYTDKLIF. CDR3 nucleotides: TGTGCTCTTGGGGCTCCGATGGGGGATCCTGCTTACACCGATAAACTCATCTTT.

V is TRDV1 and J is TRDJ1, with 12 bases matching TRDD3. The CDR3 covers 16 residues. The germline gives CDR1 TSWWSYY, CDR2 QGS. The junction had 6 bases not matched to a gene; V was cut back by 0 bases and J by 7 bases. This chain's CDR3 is CALGELTWGIRGKLIF. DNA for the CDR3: TGTGCTCTTGGGGAACTAACCTGGGGGATACGGGGTAAACTCATCTTT.

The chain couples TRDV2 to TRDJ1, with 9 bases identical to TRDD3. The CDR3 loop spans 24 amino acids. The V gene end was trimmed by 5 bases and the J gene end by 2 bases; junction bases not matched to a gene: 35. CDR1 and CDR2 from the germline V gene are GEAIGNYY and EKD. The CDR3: CACVIRDGVKERGGYNIKTDKLIF. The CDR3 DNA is TGTGCCTGTGTCATAAGAGATGGGGTAAAGGAAAGAGGGGGATACAACATAAAGACCGATAAACTCATCTTT.

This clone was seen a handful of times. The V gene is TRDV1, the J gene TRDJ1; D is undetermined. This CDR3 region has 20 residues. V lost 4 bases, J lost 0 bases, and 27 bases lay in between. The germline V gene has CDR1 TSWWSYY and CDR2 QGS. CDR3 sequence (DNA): TGTGCTCTTGGGGCCCCGTGTAACTGTACGACACGGCCGTACACCGATAAACTCATCTTT. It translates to CALGAPCNCTTRPYTDKLIF.